This TCR beta chain was obtained from a study of blood T cell repertoires in COVID-19. Study background: Acute-phase and convalescent COVID-19 samples originated in the United States, Italy and Spain.

Two negative PCRs, clearance, or symptom resolution had been documented for recovered Cohort 3 donors. The V and J ends lost 5 bases and 0 bases, in that order; junction bases with no gene match: 7. Germline V CDR1 and CDR2: SGHVS, FNYEAQ. The length of the CDR3 is 17 residues. Assay: immunoSEQ multiplex PCR; the TCRdb copy retains only in-frame clones and omits some. The profile shows a few hundred thousand clones, almost 85% of them singletons. The V gene is TRBV7-6, the J gene TRBJ2-1; TRBD2 aligns across 10 bases. The clonotype was recovered from a man aged 35 to 55 who had recovered from COVID-19. The sample consisted of PBMCs or T cells enriched from blood (not recorded which). The CDR3 DNA sequence: TGTGCCAGCAGCACCTCACTAGCGGGAAGCTCCTACAATGAGCAGTTCTTC. This sequence encodes CASSTSLAGSSYNEQFF.